This entry lists 5 T cell receptor beta chains sequenced from one sample in a study of blood T cell repertoires in COVID-19. Profiled with immunoSEQ multiplex PCR; TCRdb holds only in-frame clones, not every one. The data show 200,000 to 250,000 clones, more than 75% seen once. Sequenced sample: peripheral blood. The receptors come from a human donor in a cohort sampled during active COVID-19.

This clone showed up just once. CDR3: CASSQGPRTGQETQYF. DNA for the CDR3: TGTGCCAGCAGCCAAGGTCCCCGGACAGGGCAGGAGACCCAGTACTTC. The chain couples TRBV3-1 (or the pseudogene TRBV3-2) to TRBJ2-5, with 8 bases fitting TRBD1. The CDR3 is made up of 16 amino acids. Germline trimming cut 1 base from V and 5 bases from J; bases unmatched to any gene: 9. CDR1 is LGHDT and CDR2 is YNNKEL in the germline V gene (reference sequence).

The chain's CDR3 is CASSAQGAGSPLHF. CDR3 DNA sequence: TGCGCCAGCAGCGCGCAGGGGGCCGGTTCACCCCTCCACTTT. The V gene is TRBV5-1, the J gene TRBJ1-6, with 8 bases aligning to TRBD1. Unmatched junction bases numbered 6, after V lost 4 bases and J lost 9 bases. From germline, CDR1 is SGHRS and CDR2 YFSETQ. The CDR3 covers 14 residues.

DNA of the CDR3: TGTGCCACCAGTGATGACGGGACAAACAATGAGCAGTTCTTC. Its protein product is CATSDDGTNNEQFF. V usage is TRBV24-1 and J usage is TRBJ2-1, with a possible D match to TRBD1 (6 bases). The CDR3 is 14 amino acids. The V gene's germline CDR1 is KGHDR and CDR2 SFDVKD. Trimming left V 3 bases short and J 5 bases short, with 10 bases between.

The genes are TRBV4-3 and TRBJ2-7; 11 positions match TRBD2. CDR1 and CDR2 from the germline V gene are LGHNA and YSLEER. CDR3 length: 15 residues. V was pared by 3 bases and J by 5 bases, with 6 bases of the junction left unmatched. The CDR3 DNA follows: TGCGCCAGCAGCCAGAAGACTAGCGGGGCACACGAGCAGTACTTC. It encodes CASSQKTSGAHEQYF.

This clone was seen only once. V gene TRBV6-5 combines with J gene TRBJ2-4; D unclear. This CDR3 comprises 13 residues. Trimming left V 7 bases short and J 10 bases short, with 17 bases between. Germline values: CDR1 MNHEY, CDR2 SVGAGI. The CDR3 coding sequence is TGTGCCAGCAAACCCGACGGGTTTGGGATTCAGTACTTC. Translating it yields CASKPDGFGIQYF.